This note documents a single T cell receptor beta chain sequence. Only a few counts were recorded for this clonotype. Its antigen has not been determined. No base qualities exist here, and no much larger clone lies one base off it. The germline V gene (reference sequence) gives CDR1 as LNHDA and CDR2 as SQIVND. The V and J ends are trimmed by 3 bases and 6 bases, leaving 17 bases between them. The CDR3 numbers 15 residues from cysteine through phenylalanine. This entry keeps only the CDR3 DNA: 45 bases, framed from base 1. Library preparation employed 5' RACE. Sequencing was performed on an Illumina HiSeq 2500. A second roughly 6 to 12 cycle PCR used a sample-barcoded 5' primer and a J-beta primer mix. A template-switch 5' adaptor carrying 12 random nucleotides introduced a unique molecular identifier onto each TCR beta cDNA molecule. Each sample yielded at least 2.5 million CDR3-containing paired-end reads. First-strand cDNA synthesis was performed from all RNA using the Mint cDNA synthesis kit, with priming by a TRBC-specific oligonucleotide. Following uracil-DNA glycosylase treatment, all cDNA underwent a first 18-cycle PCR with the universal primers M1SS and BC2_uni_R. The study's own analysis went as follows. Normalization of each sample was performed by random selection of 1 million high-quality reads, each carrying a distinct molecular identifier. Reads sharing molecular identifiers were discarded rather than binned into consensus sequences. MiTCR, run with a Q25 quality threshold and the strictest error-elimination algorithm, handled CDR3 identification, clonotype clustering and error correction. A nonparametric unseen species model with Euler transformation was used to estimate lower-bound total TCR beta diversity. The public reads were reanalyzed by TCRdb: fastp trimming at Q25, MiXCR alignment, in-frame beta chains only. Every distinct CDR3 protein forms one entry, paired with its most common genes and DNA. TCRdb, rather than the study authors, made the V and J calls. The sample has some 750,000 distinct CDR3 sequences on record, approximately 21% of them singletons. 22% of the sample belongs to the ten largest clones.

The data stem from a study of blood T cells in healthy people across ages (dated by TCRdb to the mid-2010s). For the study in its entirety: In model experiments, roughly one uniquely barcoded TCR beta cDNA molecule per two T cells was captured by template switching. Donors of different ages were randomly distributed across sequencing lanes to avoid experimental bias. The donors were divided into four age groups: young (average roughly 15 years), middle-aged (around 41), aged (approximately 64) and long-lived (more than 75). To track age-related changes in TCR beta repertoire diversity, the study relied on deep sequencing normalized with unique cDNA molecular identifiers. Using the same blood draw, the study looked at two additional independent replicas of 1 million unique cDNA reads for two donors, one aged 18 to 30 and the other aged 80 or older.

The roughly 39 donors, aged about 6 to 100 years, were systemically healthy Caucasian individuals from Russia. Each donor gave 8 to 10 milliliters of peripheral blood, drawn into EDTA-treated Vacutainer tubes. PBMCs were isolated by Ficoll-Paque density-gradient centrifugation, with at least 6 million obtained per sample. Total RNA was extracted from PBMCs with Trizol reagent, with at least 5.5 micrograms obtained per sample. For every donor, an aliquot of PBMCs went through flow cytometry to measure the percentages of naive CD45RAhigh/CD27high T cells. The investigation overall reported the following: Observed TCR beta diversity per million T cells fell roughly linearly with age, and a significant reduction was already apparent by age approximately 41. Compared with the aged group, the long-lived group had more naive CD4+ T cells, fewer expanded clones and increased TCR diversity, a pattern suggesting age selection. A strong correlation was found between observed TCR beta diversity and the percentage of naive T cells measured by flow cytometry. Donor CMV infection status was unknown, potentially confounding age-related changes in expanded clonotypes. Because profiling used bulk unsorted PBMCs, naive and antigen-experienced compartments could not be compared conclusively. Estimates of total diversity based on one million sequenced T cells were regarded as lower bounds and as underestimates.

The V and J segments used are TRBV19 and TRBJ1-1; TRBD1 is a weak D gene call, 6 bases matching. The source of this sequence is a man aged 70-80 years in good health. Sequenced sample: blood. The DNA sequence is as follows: TGTGCCAGTAGTATCGGGTCAGGGGTGGTGGCTGAAGCTTTCTTT. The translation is CASSIGSGVVAEAFF.